The rows below give T cell receptor beta chains drawn from one sample of a study of T cell changes during pregnancy in multiple sclerosis. Sequenced by immunoSEQ multiplex PCR; TCRdb stores in-frame clones only, minus some. The sample lists 75,000 to 100,000 clones; 90% were seen once. This specimen was peripheral blood, taken in the second trimester of pregnancy. The receptors derive from a female donor in good health, enrolled as a control in a pregnancy study. Both conserved end residues are part of each CDR3. A D gene is named only where the DNA matches it firmly. Size values are once, few and many counts, or a class for expanded clones, and some rows have none.

TRBJ2-7 | NA | TRBV2 | once | TGTGCCAGCAGTGCCCGACATAAGACCTACGAGCAGTACTTC | CASSARHKTYEQYF
TRBJ2-1 | TRBD2 | TRBV10-3 | NA | TGTGCCATCAGTGAGGGGTTTGCGGGGGGAGACAATGAGCAGTTCTTC | CAISEGFAGGDNEQFF
TRBJ1-4 | NA | TRBV4-1 | NA | TGCGCCAGCAGCCACCTCCCCGGACAGTCAACTAATGAAAAACTGTTTTTT | CASSHLPGQSTNEKLFF
TRBJ1-1 | NA | TRBV28 | NA | TGTGCCAGCAGTTCTTACACTGAAGCTTTCTTT | CASSSYTEAFF
TRBJ1-2 | NA | TRBV9 | NA | TGTGCCAGCAGCTTTTCAGACAGATCCTATGGCTACACCTTC | CASSFSDRSYGYTF
TRBJ1-6 | NA | TRBV18 | NA | TGTGCCAGCTCACCTGGCCCAGGGGCCGACTCCTATAATTCACCCCTCCACTTT | CASSPGPGADSYNSPLHF
TRBJ2-6 | TRBD1 | TRBV6-4 | NA | TGTGCCAGCAGTGACTCGGGGACAGGGCCCTCTGGGGCCAACGTCCTGACTTTC | CASSDSGTGPSGANVLTF
TRBJ1-2 | NA | TRBV7-8 | NA | TGTGCCAGCAGCTTAGTAGCCAGTTCTAACTATGGCTACACCTTC | CASSLVASSNYGYTF
TRBJ1-4 | TRBD1 | TRBV7-9 | NA | TGTGCCAGCAGCTCAGAGGGGGCGGCTAATGAAAAACTGTTTTTT | CASSSEGAANEKLFF
TRBJ2-1 | TRBD2 | TRBV9 | NA | TGTGCCAGCAGTCAGACTAGCGGGACCTACAATGAGCAGTTCTTC | CASSQTSGTYNEQFF
TRBJ1-3 | NA | TRBV19 | NA | TGTGCCAGTAGTATGAGTGGTCGGCAGGAGGGCACCATATATTTT | CASSMSGRQEGTIYF
TRBJ1-1 | NA | TRBV5-1 | NA | TGCGCCACCAGGCACGGGATGAACACTGAAGCTTTCTTT | CATRHGMNTEAFF
TRBJ1-2 | TRBD1 | TRBV6-6 | once | TGTGCCGGCCGGGACAGGGGGCTATATGGCTACACCTTC | CAGRDRGLYGYTF
TRBJ2-7 | TRBD2 | TRBV6-1 | NA | TGTGCCAGCACCCTGACTAGCGCCTACGAGCAGTACTTC | CASTLTSAYEQYF
TRBJ2-1 | NA | TRBV19 | NA | TGTGCCAGTAGTTCCCCGGTCGTGTGGTCCTACAATGAGCAGTTCTTC | CASSSPVVWSYNEQFF
TRBJ1-5 | TRBD1 | TRBV28 | NA | TGTGCCGGCGCCGTATCAGGGGGCGCGGAACAGCCCCAGCATTTT | CAGAVSGGAEQPQHF
TRBJ1-1 | NA | TRBV10-3 | NA | TGTGCCACCCAACGGGGGGGGGCACGAACTGAAGCTTTCTTT | CATQRGGARTEAFF
TRBJ2-7 | NA | TRBV19 | NA | TGTGCCAGTAGTCCCTGGCCGGACACCTACGAGCAGTACTTC | CASSPWPDTYEQYF
TRBJ2-2 | NA | TRBV9 | NA | TGTGCCAGCAGCGTAGGAGGAACGGGGTTCACCGGGGAGCTGTTTTTT | CASSVGGTGFTGELFF
TRBJ2-7 | TRBD1 | TRBV28 | NA | TGTGCCAGCAGGGGCGGACAGGTTAACTACGAGCAGTACTTC | CASRGGQVNYEQYF
TRBJ1-1 | TRBD1 | TRBV30 | NA | TGTGCCTGGAGGTTCAGGGGGGACACTGAAGCTTTCTTT | CAWRFRGDTEAFF
TRBJ2-7 | TRBD2 | TRBV27 | NA | TGTGCCAGCAGTTTATTACACGTCGGACTAGTGGACGAGCAGTACTTC | CASSLLHVGLVDEQYF
TRBJ2-1 | NA | TRBV15 | NA | TGTGCCACCAGCAGAGATAGGATGGCTAGCAATGAGCAGTTCTTC | CATSRDRMASNEQFF
TRBJ2-7 | TRBD1 | TRBV19 | NA | TGTGCCAGTAGTCCCCGGACAGGTAATCTAAAAGGGATACACTACGAGCAGTACTTC | CASSPRTGNLKGIHYEQYF
TRBJ2-7 | TRBD2 | TRBV15 | NA | TGTGCCACCAGCAGAGGCCTAGCGGGGAACTACGAGCAGTACTTC | CATSRGLAGNYEQYF
TRBJ2-7 | NA | TRBV7-2 | once | TGTGCCAGCAGCTTTCGGGTACGAGACTACGAGCAGTACTTC | CASSFRVRDYEQYF
TRBJ2-7 | NA | TRBV5-1 | NA | TGCGCCAGCAGTAGGGAGTACGAGCAGTACTTC | CASSREYEQYF